The 20 T cell receptor beta chains given below trace back to one sample, sequenced in a study of tumor-infiltrating lymphocytes in primary liver carcinoma. DNA and RNA were both co-extracted from about 19-30 mg of bulk tissue that had not been sorted. The template, approximately 500 ng total RNA, yielded TCR beta cDNA made with a constant-region primer. Researchers made the TCR beta libraries by running three nested multiplex PCR rounds with slightly modified ARM-PCR. In the first two PCR rounds, TRBV1-TRBV30 forward primers were paired with a C-beta reverse primer, and each round lasted roughly 10 cycles. TCRdb reprocessed the multiplex PCR reads with MiXCR, giving one entry per CDR3 protein. The repertoire holds 99,000 or so distinct CDR3 sequences, with 80% to 85% as singletons. The specimen was liver tumor tissue from sampling region 3. Subset: tumor region T3, left-lateral pole. Receptors originate from a man in his forties with primary liver carcinoma and hepatitis B virus infection.

In regard to this clonotype: The junction and the germline gene differ at one end; a read error may be behind it. The chain couples TRBV12-3 or TRBV12-4 to TRBJ2-1; tentative D call: TRBD1 (7 bases). CDR3 length: 17 amino acids. The CDR3 coding sequence is TGTGCCGGCAGCCCGGGTTCGGGGGCAGGGGGATACAATGAGCAGTTCTTC. It yields the protein CAGSPGSGAGGYNEQFF.

The CDR3: CASSPSSIQGTGQEAQYF. The CDR3 DNA sequence: TGTGCCAGCAGCCCTAGCTCAATCCAGGGTACTGGGCAGGAAGCCCAGTACTTC. The chain joins TRBV11-2 to TRBJ2-5; D may be TRBD1 or TRBD2 (5 bases each). CDR1 is SGHAT and CDR2 is FQNNGV in the germline V gene. This CDR3 is built from 18 residues. Trimming removed 5 bases at V and 9 bases at J, with 31 bases between.

This sequence joins TRBV11-2 and TRBJ2-3, with 7 bases fitting TRBD2. CDR1 is SGHAT, CDR2 FQNNGV, per germline. There are 16 residues in the CDR3. Germline trimming cut 4 bases from V and 8 bases from J; bases unmatched to any gene: 15. CDR3 coding DNA: TGTGCCAGCAGCTCGGGACTGGCGGGAGTGTTGGTTACGCAGTATTTT. Its protein product is CASSSGLAGVLVTQYF.

Worth noting for this clonotype: The missing conserved phenylalanine or tryptophan at the end of this CDR3 makes a read error likely. The CDR3 sequence is CSVRTSVRGFLSEQFL. The CDR3 DNA sequence: TGCAGCGTTAGGACTAGCGTGAGAGGATTTTTGAGTGAACAGTTCTTG. This chain uses TRBV29-1 with TRBJ2-1, with 9 bases matching TRBD2. Losses at the gene ends were 5 bases for V and 13 bases for J; bases not matched to a gene: 21. Looked up from germline, CDR1 is SQVTM and CDR2 is ANQGSEA. The CDR3 totals 16 residues.

As to this clonotype: This may be a read error, as it is one base from a much larger clone. The V and J genes are TRBV7-9 and TRBJ1-1; D is undetermined. The CDR3 consists of 14 residues. V was clipped by 1 base and J by 4 bases, with 10 bases between them. Germline V gene data show CDR1 as SEHNR and CDR2 as FQNEAQ (reference sequence). CDR3 in DNA: TGTGCCAGCAGCTTAGGCGGAGCAAGCACTGAAGCTTTCTTT. Residues: CASSLGGASTEAFF.

Comment on this clonotype: The junction shows a germline mismatch at one end, possibly a read error. This chain links TRBV10-3 with TRBJ2-7, with 9 positions matching TRBD2. Germline values: CDR1 ENHRY, CDR2 SYGVKD. The length of the CDR3 is 18 residues. The CDR3 DNA is TGTACCATGAGGGCTCCCCCTGGGACTAGCCTTACGTCTGGCGAGCAGTACTTC. Protein product: CTMRAPPGTSLTSGEQYF.

In the case of this clonotype: Compared with germline, one end of the junction differs, possibly owing to a read error. The chain is built from TRBV14 and TRBJ2-1; 8 nucleotides agree with TRBD2. Germline assignment: CDR1 SGHDN and CDR2 FVKESK. The CDR3 is 16 amino acids. CDR3 sequence (DNA): TGTGTCAGCAGTGCCGTAGCGGGATGGTTAGACAATGAGCAGTTCTTC. Encoded protein: CVSSAVAGWLDNEQFF. Drawing the rest from reference TRBV14 and TRBJ2-1, the complete variable domain is EAGVTQFPSHSVIEKGQTVTLRCDPISGHDNLYWYRRVMGKEIKFLLHFVKESKQDESGMPNNRFLAERTGGTYSTLKVQPAELEDSGVYFCVSSAVAGWLDNEQFFGPGTRLTVL.

With respect to this clonotype: Germline is not matched at one junction end, which may reflect a read error. The V gene is TRBV28, the J gene TRBJ2-3; no firm D call. The germline V gene has CDR1 MDHEN and CDR2 SYDVKM. This CDR3 region has 12 residues. The CDR3 is CASSSIVDMQYF. The CDR3 DNA follows: TGTGCCAGCAGTTCGATCGTAGATATGCAGTATTTT. The full variable domain, rest sourced from reference TRBV28 and TRBJ2-3, is DVKVTQSSRYLVKRTGEKVFLECVQDMDHENMFWYRQDPGLGLRLIYFSYDVKMKEKGDIPEGYSVSREKKERFSLILESASTNQTSMYLCASSSIVDMQYFGPGTRLTVL.

About this clonotype: With a much larger clone just one base away, this may be a read error. This chain uses TRBV29-1 with TRBJ1-4; 8 bases agree with TRBD1. The germline V gene encodes CDR1 SQVTM and CDR2 ANQGSEA. This CDR3 is 15 amino acids long. The CDR3 reads CSVEEDRGMSEKLLF. The CDR3 bases are TGCAGCGTTGAAGAAGACAGGGGCATGAGTGAAAAACTGCTTTTT.

Comments on this clonotype: The junction departs from the called germline gene at one end, perhaps through a read error. This chain uses TRBV11-3 with TRBJ1-5; a possible D gene is TRBD1 (5 bases). Germline V gene data show CDR1 as SGHNT and CDR2 as YENEEA. The CDR3 totals 15 residues. The CDR3 DNA is TGTGCTAGCGGCTTAGATCTGGGGGTGGCTCAGTCCCAGCATTTT. Its translation is CASGLDLGVAQSQHF.

In regard to this clonotype: One junction end disagrees with the germline gene, perhaps due to a read error. The chain joins TRBV11-2 to TRBJ2-5; perhaps TRBD1 as D (6 bases). Germline V CDR1 and CDR2: SGHAT, FQNNGV. The CDR3 sequence is 15 residues long. The CDR3 is CTSSPRSAPGVSQYF. Here the CDR3 DNA reads TGTACCAGCAGCCCCCGATCAGCCCCAGGGGTGAGCCAGTACTTC.

In DNA, the CDR3 is TGTGACAGTAGTCTAACTGGAACTGAAAAACTGTTTTTT. This codes for CDSSLTGTEKLFF. The J gene is TRBJ1-4, the V gene TRBV12-3 or TRBV12-4; D is undetermined. This CDR3 has 13 residues.

As for this clonotype: An end of the junction does not agree with germline; a read error may underlie this. The genes are TRBV11-2 and TRBJ2-6, with D perhaps TRBD1 (5 bases). Germline CDR1 SGHAT, CDR2 FQNNGV. The CDR3 totals 15 residues. As DNA, the CDR3 is TGTGCCACCGAACGGCCGCGCTCTGGGGCCAACGTCGTGACTTTC. Its protein is CATERPRSGANVVTF.

Details on this clonotype: The CDR3 ends on some other residue instead of the conserved phenylalanine or tryptophan, so this is likely a read error. The V gene is TRBV4-3, the J gene TRBJ2-3, with a weak D call TRBD2 (5 bases). The CDR3 loop spans 14 amino acids. From germline, CDR1 is LGHNA and CDR2 YSLEER. The ends were cut back, 1 base at V and 1 base at J, with 6 bases in the middle. The CDR3 loop is CASSQGLRTDTQYL. CDR3 coding DNA: TGCGCCAGCAGCCAAGGACTACGCACAGATACGCAGTATTTA.

As to this clonotype: Relative to the germline gene, one junction end is altered; a read error may explain this. The chain is built from TRBV29-1 and TRBJ2-2; the D gene could be TRBD1 or TRBD2 (5 bases each). Germline V lookup: CDR1 SQVTM, CDR2 ANQGSEA. CDR3 length: 11 amino acids. CDR3 amino acids: CIAKGNGELVF. Written as DNA, the CDR3 is TGCATAGCCAAGGGGAACGGGGAGCTGGTTTTT.

The chain has TRBV4-2 and TRBJ2-2; possible D gene TRBD1, 6 bases. CDR3 size: 17 residues. V gave up 1 base and J gave up 12 bases, with 24 bases separating them. Germline CDR1 reads LGHNA; CDR2 reads YNFKEQ. The CDR3 region has the DNA TGTGCCAGCAGCCAAGGGGGCCTAGGGGGAGATTTCGTGAAGCTGTTTTTT. Residues: CASSQGGLGGDFVKLFF.

To note about this clonotype: No conserved phenylalanine or tryptophan ends this CDR3, so it is likely a read error. The chain couples TRBV6-6 to TRBJ2-7; a weak D match, TRBD1 (6 bases). Germline V lookup: CDR1 MNHNY, CDR2 SVGAGI (reference sequence). The CDR3 runs 17 residues. The chain's CDR3 is CVSSSSSNQGPRDEQYL. The CDR3 coding sequence is TGTGTCAGCAGTTCCTCGTCGAACCAGGGGCCTAGGGACGAGCAGTACTTA.

Notes on this clonotype: Relative to the germline gene, one junction end is altered; a read error may explain this. In DNA, the CDR3 is TGTATCAGCAGCTTAGGGGTCAGCAACAATGGGCAGTTCTTC. Protein sequence: CISSLGVSNNGQFF. The chain combines TRBV11-3 with TRBJ2-1; tentatively, D is TRBD1 (5 bases). Looked up from germline, CDR1 is SGHNT and CDR2 is YENEEA. The CDR3 consists of 14 residues.

As to this clonotype: This could be a read error, since a much larger clone is one nucleotide away. The V and J genes are TRBV7-9 and TRBJ1-4; tentative D call: TRBD1 (6 bases). In germline, CDR1 is SEHNR, CDR2 FQNEAQ (reference sequence). V lost 3 bases and J 4 bases, leaving 9 bases between the germline ends. CDR3 length: 14 residues. This chain's CDR3 is CASSLNRDNEKLFF. CDR3 nucleotides: TGTGCCAGCAGCTTGAACAGGGATAATGAAAAACTGTTTTTT.

A word on this clonotype: A read error may explain this, as a much larger clone is one base away. V gene TRBV7-3 combines with J gene TRBJ2-1; 12 positions match TRBD2. In germline, CDR1 is SGHTA, CDR2 FQGTGA. This CDR3 region has 20 residues. Germline trimming cut 3 bases from V and 5 bases from J; bases unmatched to any gene: 17. The CDR3 DNA reads as TGTGCCAGCAGCTTTACTAGCGGTCTAGCGGGAGGGCCGGGCCACAATGAGCAGTTCTTC. This encodes CASSFTSGLAGGPGHNEQFF.